This T cell receptor beta chain was sequenced during a study of CD4 T cells in relation to SARS-CoV-2 and coronaviruses. Background on the study: No peptide or an HIV-1 Nef peptide pool served as negative control. Points from the study as a whole: In around three fifths of donors, memory CD4+ clonotypes crossrecognized SARS-CoV-2 and at least one common cold coronavirus spike.

CD4+ T cells from unexposed donors were obtained before the COVID-19 pandemic (2011-2018). The cells were cultured for around ten days before CD4+ T cells were isolated. Fresh IL-2 medium replaced half the medium on days 3 and 7. CDR1 is LNHDA, CDR2 SQIVND, per germline (reference sequence). The CDR3 has 14 amino acids. V gave up 2 bases and J gave up 3 bases, with 11 bases separating them. With respect to this clone: Its antigen is still unknown.

Data came from immunoSEQ multiplex PCR; TCRdb stores just in-frame clones and leaves some out. Of some 21,000 clones listed, about 80% were seen once; the top ten hold about 18%. The sequenced material came from CD4+ T cells from PBMCs, cultured in vitro. This clonotype originated in a human donor in good health. The chain recombines TRBV19 with TRBJ2-7; D gene unclear. The CDR3 region is CASSISAGNYEQYF. CDR3 sequence (DNA): TGTGCCAGTAGTATATCCGCAGGAAACTACGAGCAGTACTTC.